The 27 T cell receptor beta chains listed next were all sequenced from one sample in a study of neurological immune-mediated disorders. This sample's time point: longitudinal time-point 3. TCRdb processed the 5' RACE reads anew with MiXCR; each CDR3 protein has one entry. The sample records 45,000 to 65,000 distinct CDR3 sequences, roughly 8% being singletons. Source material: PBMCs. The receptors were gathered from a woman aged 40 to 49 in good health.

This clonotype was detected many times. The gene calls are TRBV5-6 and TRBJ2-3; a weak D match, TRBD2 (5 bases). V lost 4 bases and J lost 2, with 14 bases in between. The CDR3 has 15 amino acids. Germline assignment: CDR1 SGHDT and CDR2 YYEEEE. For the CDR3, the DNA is TGTGCCAGCAGCGAGCGGTGGGTCCCCACAGATACGCAGTATTTT. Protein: CASSERWVPTDTQYF.

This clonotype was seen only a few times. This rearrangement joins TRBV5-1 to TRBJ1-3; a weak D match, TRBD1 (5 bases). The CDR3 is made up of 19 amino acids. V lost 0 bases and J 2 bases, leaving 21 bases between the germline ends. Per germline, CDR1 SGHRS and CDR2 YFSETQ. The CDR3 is CASSLGDPGGAHPGNTIYF. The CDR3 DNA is TGCGCCAGCAGCTTGGGTGACCCGGGCGGGGCCCACCCTGGAAACACCATATATTTT.

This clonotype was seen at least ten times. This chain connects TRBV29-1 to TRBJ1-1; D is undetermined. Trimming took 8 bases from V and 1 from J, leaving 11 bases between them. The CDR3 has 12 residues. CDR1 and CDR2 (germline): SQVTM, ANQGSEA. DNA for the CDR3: TGCAGCTACCTGAGGAAGAACACTGAAGCTTTCTTT. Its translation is CSYLRKNTEAFF.

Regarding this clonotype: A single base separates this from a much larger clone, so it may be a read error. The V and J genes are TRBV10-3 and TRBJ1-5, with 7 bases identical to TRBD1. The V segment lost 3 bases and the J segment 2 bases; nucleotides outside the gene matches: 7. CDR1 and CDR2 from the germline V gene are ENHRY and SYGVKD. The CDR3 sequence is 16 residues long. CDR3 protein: CAISEPGGVGNQPQHF. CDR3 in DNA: TGTGCCATCAGTGAACCAGGGGGAGTGGGCAATCAGCCCCAGCATTTT.

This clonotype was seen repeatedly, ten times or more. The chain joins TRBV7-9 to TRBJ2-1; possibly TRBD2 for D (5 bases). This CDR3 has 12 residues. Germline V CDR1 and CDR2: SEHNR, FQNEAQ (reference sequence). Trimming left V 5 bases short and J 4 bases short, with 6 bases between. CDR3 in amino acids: CASSRGYNEQFF. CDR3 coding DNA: TGTGCCAGCAGCCGGGGTTACAATGAGCAGTTCTTC.

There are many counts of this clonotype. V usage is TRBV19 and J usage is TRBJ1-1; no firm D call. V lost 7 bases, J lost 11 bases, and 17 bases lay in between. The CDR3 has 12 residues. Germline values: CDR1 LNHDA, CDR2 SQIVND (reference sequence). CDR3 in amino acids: CASKPSGLAAFF. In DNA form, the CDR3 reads TGTGCCAGTAAACCGTCAGGACTCGCGGCTTTCTTT. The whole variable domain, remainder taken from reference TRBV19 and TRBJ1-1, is DGGITQSPKYLFRKEGQNVTLSCEQNLNHDAMYWYRQDPGQGLRLIYYSQIVNDFQKGDIAEGYSVSREKKESFPLTVTSAQKNPTAFYLCASKPSGLAAFFGQGTRLTVV.

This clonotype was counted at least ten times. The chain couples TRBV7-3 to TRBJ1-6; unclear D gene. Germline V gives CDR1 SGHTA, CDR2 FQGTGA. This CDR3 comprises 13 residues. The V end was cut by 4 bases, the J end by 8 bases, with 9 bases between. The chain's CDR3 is CASSSDPDSPLHF. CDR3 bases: TGTGCCAGCAGCTCGGACCCAGATTCACCCCTCCACTTT.

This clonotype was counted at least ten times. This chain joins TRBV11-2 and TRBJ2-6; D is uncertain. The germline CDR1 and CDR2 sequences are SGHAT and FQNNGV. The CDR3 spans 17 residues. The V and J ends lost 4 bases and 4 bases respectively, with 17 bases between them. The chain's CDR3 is CASSSSGGAGGANVLTF. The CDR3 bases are TGTGCCAGCAGCTCCTCCGGCGGAGCCGGCGGGGCCAACGTCCTGACTTTC.

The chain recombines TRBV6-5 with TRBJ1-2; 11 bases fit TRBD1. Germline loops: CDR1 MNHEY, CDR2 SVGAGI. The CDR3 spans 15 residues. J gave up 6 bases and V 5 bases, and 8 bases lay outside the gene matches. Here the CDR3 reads CASSAGQGAAHGYTF. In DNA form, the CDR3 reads TGTGCCAGCAGTGCCGGACAGGGGGCTGCTCATGGCTACACCTTC.

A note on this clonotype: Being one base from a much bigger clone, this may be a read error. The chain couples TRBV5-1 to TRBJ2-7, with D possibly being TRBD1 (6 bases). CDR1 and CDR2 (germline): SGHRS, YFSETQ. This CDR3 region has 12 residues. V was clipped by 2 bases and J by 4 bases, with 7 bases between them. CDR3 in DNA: TGCGCCAGCAGCTTAGGACAGTACGAGCAGTACTTC. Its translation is CASSLGQYEQYF.

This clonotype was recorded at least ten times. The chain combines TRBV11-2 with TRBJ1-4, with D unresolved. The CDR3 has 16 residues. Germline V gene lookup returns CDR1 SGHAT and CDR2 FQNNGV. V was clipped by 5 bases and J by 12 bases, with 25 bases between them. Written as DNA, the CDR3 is TGTGCCAGCAGCCCTTTACGGACCGGGAAGGTTGAGGAACTGTTTTTT. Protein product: CASSPLRTGKVEELFF.

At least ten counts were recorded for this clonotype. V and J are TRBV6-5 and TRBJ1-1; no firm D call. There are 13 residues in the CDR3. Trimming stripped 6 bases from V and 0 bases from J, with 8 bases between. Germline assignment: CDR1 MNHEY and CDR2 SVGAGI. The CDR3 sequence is CASRYQVNTEAFF. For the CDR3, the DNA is TGTGCCAGCAGATACCAGGTGAACACTGAAGCTTTCTTT.

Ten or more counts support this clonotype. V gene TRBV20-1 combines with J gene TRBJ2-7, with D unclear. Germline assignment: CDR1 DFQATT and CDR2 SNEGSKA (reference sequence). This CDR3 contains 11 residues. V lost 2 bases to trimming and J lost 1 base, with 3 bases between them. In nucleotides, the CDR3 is TGCAGTGCTAGAAATTCCTACGAGCAGTACTTC. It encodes CSARNSYEQYF.

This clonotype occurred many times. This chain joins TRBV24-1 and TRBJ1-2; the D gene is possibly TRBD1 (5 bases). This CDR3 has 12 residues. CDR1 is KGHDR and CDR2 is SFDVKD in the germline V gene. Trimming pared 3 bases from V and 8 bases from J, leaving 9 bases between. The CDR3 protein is CATSDQGGGYTF. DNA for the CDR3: TGTGCCACCAGTGATCAGGGAGGCGGCTACACCTTC.

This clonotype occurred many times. For the CDR3, the DNA is TGCAGCGTTGTTAGGGGGGAGCAGTACTTC. Translating it yields CSVVRGEQYF. The chain uses TRBV29-1 and TRBJ2-7, with D possibly TRBD1 on 6 matching bases. Trimming cost V 4 bases and J 7 bases, with 8 bases left between them. The CDR3 consists of 10 residues. CDR1 is SQVTM and CDR2 is ANQGSEA in the germline V gene.

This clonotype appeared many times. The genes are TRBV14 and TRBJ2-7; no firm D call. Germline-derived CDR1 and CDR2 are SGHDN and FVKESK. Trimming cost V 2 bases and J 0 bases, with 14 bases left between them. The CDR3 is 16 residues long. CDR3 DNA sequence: TGTGCCAGCAGCCAAAGATCCGGACGCGACTCCTACGAGCAGTACTTC. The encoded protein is CASSQRSGRDSYEQYF.

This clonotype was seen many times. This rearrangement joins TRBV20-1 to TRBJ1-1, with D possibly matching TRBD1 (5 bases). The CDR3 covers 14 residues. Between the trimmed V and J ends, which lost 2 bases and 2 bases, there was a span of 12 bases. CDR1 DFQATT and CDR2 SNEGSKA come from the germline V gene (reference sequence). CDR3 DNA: TGCAGTGCTAGACCCATCGGGGGAAACACTGAAGCTTTCTTT. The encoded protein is CSARPIGGNTEAFF.

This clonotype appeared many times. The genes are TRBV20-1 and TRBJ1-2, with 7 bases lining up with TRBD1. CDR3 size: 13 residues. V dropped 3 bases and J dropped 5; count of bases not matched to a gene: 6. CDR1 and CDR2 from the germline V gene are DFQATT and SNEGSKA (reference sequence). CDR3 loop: CSARTGHGYGYTF. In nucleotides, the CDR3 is TGCAGTGCTAGGACAGGGCATGGGTATGGCTACACCTTC.

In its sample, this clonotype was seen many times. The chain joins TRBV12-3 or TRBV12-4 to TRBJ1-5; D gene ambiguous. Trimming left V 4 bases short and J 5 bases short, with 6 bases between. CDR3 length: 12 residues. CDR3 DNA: TGTGCCAGCAGTTCTTCAGATCAGCCCCAGCATTTT. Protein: CASSSSDQPQHF.

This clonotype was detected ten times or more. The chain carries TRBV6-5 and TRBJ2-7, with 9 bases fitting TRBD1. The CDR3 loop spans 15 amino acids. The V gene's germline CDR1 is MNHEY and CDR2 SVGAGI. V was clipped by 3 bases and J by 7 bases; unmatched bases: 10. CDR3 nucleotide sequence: TGTGCCAGCAGTTATCTCGGGACAGGGTTGAAAGAGCAGTACTTC. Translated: CASSYLGTGLKEQYF.

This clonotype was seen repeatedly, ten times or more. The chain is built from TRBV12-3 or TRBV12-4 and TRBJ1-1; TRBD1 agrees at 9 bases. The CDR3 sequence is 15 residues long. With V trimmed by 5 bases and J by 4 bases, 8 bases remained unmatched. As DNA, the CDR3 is TGTGCCAGCAGTCTAGGGACAGGGAGTGGCACTGAAGCTTTCTTT. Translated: CASSLGTGSGTEAFF.

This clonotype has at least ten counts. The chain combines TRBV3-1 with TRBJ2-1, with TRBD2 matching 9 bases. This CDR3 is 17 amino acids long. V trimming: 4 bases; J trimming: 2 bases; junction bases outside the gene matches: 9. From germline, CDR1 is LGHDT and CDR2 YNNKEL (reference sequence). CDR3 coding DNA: TGTGCCAGCAGCCCCTACCGACTAGCGGTTCCCTACAATGAGCAGTTCTTC. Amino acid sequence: CASSPYRLAVPYNEQFF.

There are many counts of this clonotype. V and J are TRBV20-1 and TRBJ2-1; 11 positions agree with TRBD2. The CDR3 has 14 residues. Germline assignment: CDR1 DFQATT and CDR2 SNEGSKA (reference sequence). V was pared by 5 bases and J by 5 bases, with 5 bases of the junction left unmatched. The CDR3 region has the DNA TGCAGTGCTCAACTAGCGGGAGACCACAATGAGCAGTTCTTC. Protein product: CSAQLAGDHNEQFF.

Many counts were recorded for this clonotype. The CDR3, as DNA: TGTGCCAGCAGTTACTCCGGGGGCTCCTACAATGAGCAGTTCTTC. Protein: CASSYSGGSYNEQFF. This sequence joins TRBV6-2 or TRBV6-3 and TRBJ2-1, with a tentative D call TRBD2 (6 bases). CDR3 length equals 15 residues. The V gene's germline CDR1 is MNHEY and CDR2 SVGEGT. Trimming removed 0 bases at V and 0 bases at J, with 6 bases between.

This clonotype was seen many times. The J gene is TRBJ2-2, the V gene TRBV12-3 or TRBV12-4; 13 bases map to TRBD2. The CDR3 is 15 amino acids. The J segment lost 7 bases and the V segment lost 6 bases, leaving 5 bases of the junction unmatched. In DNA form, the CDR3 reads TGTGCCAGCAGCCAGACTAGCGGGGGGTTCGGGGAGCTGTTTTTT. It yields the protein CASSQTSGGFGELFF.

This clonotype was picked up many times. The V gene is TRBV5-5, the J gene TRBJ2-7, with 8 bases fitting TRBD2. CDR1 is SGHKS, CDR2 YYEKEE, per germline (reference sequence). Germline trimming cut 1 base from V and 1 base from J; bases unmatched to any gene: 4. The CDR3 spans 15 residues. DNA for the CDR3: TGTGCCAGCAGCTTGACAATAGCGGGATCCTACGAGCAGTACTTC. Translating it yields CASSLTIAGSYEQYF.

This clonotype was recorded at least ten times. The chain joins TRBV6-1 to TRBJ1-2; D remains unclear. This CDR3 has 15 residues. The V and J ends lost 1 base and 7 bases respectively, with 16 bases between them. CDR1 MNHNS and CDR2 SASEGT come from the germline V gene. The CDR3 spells CASSEVLVSLSGYTF. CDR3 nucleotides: TGTGCCAGCAGTGAAGTTCTGGTTTCCTTGTCTGGCTACACCTTC.